Following are 7 T cell receptor beta chains from one sample sequenced in a study of cytomegalovirus exposure and HLA in healthy donors. Researchers ran the PCR with 60 Vbeta and 13 Jbeta primers. Method: immunoSEQ multiplex PCR; TCRdb's copy keeps in-frame clones and lacks some. The table lists about 98,000 clones, about 74% of them singletons. The sequencing sample was made of PBMCs. These receptor sequences come from a man aged 60 to 69 in good health and CMV-seropositive.

Of note for this clone: Germline is not matched at one junction end, which may reflect a read error. The gene calls are TRBV7-9 and TRBJ1-2; 7 nucleotides align to TRBD1. Germline CDR1 SEHNR, CDR2 FQNEAQ (reference sequence). CDR3 length equals 15 residues. The CDR3 here is CSSSDSDRVNYGYTF. DNA for the CDR3: TGTTCCAGCAGCGACAGCGACAGGGTGAACTATGGCTACACCTTC. Looking up the rest from reference TRBV7-9 and TRBJ1-2 gives the full variable domain: DTGVSQNPRHKITKRGQNVTFRCDPISEHNRLYWYRQTLGQGPEFLTYFQNEAQLEKSRLLSDRFSAERPKGSFSTLEIQRTEQGDSAMYLCSSSDSDRVNYGYTFGSGTRLTVV.

The CDR3 DNA follows: TGTGCCAGTAGTATCCGGGACAGCTACTACGAGCAGTACTTC. Translation: CASSIRDSYYEQYF. The rearrangement uses TRBV19 and TRBJ2-7, with TRBD1 identical over 7 bases. V gave up 3 bases and J gave up 3 bases; unmatched junction bases: 5. Germline CDR1 is LNHDA and CDR2 is SQIVND (reference sequence). The CDR3 runs 14 residues.

The chain uses TRBV27 and TRBJ2-1, with a weak D call TRBD2 (6 bases). Trimming took off 3 bases at V and 10 bases at J, with 10 bases between the two ends. The germline V gene encodes CDR1 MNHEY and CDR2 SMNVEV (reference sequence). This CDR3 has 12 residues. The CDR3 protein is CASSFWAGEQFF. For the CDR3, the DNA is TGTGCCAGCAGTTTTTGGGCGGGAGAGCAGTTCTTC.

For this clone: The junction departs from the called germline gene at one end, perhaps through a read error. The J gene is TRBJ2-7, the V gene TRBV7-9; the match to TRBD2 covers 7 bases. Germline V gene sequence: CDR1 SEHNR, CDR2 FQNEAQ (reference sequence). The CDR3 has 18 residues. CDR3 nucleotide sequence: TGTTCCAGCAGCTCAACCAGCCTTGGGGGGGGTCACTCCTACGAGCAGTACTTC. Protein: CSSSSTSLGGGHSYEQYF.

The rearrangement links TRBV27 to TRBJ1-6; the D gene is possibly TRBD1 (5 bases). There are 16 residues in the CDR3. Germline lookup yields CDR1 MNHEY and CDR2 SMNVEV (reference sequence). Deletions cut 5 bases from V and 0 bases from J, with 11 bases between. The CDR3 region has the DNA TGTGCCAGCAGTGCGGCAAGGGGCTCCTATAATTCACCCCTCCACTTT. Protein product: CASSAARGSYNSPLHF.

The chain links TRBV11-2 to TRBJ2-1, with 8 bases lining up with TRBD1. Looked up from germline, CDR1 is SGHAT and CDR2 is FQNNGV. CDR3 length equals 12 residues. The V and J ends lost 7 bases and 9 bases, in that order; junction bases with no gene match: 5. The CDR3 DNA reads as TGTGCCAGCAACGTACAGGGGGTTGAGCAGTTCTTC. It specifies CASNVQGVEQFF.

The rearrangement links TRBV28 to TRBJ1-2; no clear D gene. V was trimmed by 7 bases and J by 4 bases, leaving 10 bases between them. From germline, CDR1 is MDHEN and CDR2 SYDVKM. The CDR3 consists of 12 residues. CDR3 loop: CASMENSYGYTF. In nucleotides, the CDR3 is TGTGCCAGCATGGAGAACTCCTATGGCTACACCTTC.